These T cell receptor beta chains were read from a single sample in a study of control samples from healthy donors and cancer patients. Sequencing used immunoSEQ multiplex PCR; TCRdb keeps in-frame clones, though not all of them. The table lists 100,000 to 150,000 clones, roughly 94% of them singletons. What was sequenced was blood. Every receptor here comes from a man aged 30 to 39 in good health. Both conserved end residues are part of each CDR3. D genes are given only for firm matches. Not every row has a clone size; where given, it reads once, few, many or a size class.

>-|TRBJ1-2|-|TRBV10-3
CAISDGQTNYGYTF
TGTGCCATCAGTGATGGACAGACTAACTATGGCTACACCTTC
>-|TRBJ1-1|-|TRBV6-5
CASSSDRTLNTEAFF
TGTGCCAGCAGTTCCGACAGGACCCTGAACACTGAAGCTTTCTTT
>-|TRBJ1-1|-|TRBV16
CASSQSLSYTEAFF
TGTGCCAGCAGCCAATCTCTGAGTTACACTGAAGCTTTCTTT
>TRBD1|TRBJ2-1|-|TRBV19
CASSRSGGWNEQFF
TGTGCCAGTAGTAGGTCAGGGGGATGGAATGAGCAGTTCTTC
>-|TRBJ2-7|-|TRBV6-5
CAIAERGLYEQYF
TGTGCCATCGCGGAAAGGGGACTCTACGAGCAGTACTTC
>-|TRBJ1-1|-|TRBV7-8
CASSLEHSTLNTEAFF
TGTGCCAGCAGCTTAGAACACAGCACTCTGAACACTGAAGCTTTCTTT
>-|TRBJ1-2|-|TRBV7-9
CASSLAGAHGYTF
TGTGCCAGCAGCCTGGCGGGGGCCCATGGCTACACCTTC
>-|TRBJ2-3|-|TRBV2
CASYGAGRDTQYF
TGTGCCAGCTATGGGGCAGGGCGGGATACGCAGTATTTT
>TRBD1|TRBJ1-3|-|TRBV5-5
CASSEGGARDRGNTIYF
TGTGCCAGCAGCGAAGGAGGCGCTAGGGACAGGGGAAACACCATATATTTT
>-|TRBJ2-2|-|TRBV7-9
CASLEEQGNTGELFF
TGTGCCAGCTTAGAGGAACAGGGGAACACCGGGGAGCTGTTTTTT
>-|TRBJ2-1|few|TRBV6-2/TRBV6-3
CASSLAESSYNEQFF
TGTGCCAGCAGTTTGGCGGAGAGCTCCTACAATGAGCAGTTCTTC
>TRBD2|TRBJ2-3|once|TRBV28
CASSLFHRLAVPTDTQYF
TGTGCCAGCAGTTTATTCCATCGGCTAGCGGTGCCCACAGATACGCAGTATTTT
>-|TRBJ1-4|-|TRBV7-8
CASSLAERGDEKLFF
TGTGCCAGCAGCTTAGCGGAACGCGGAGACGAAAAACTGTTTTTT
>-|TRBJ1-6|-|TRBV13
CASSEGMGSLHF
TGTGCCAGCAGCGAAGGGATGGGGTCCCTCCACTTT
>-|TRBJ2-2|-|TRBV30
CAWRSPGELFF
TGTGCCTGGAGGTCCCCCGGGGAGCTGTTTTTT
>TRBD2|TRBJ2-2|-|TRBV7-9
CASSLGLAGDRTGELFF
TGTGCCAGCAGCTTAGGACTAGCGGGGGATCGGACCGGGGAGCTGTTTTTT
>-|TRBJ1-4|-|TRBV27
CASSLEGGKLFF
TGTGCCAGCAGTTTAGAAGGAGGAAAACTGTTTTTT
>-|TRBJ2-7|-|TRBV4-3
CASSQGFTYEQYF
TGCGCCAGCAGCCAGGGGTTCACCTACGAGCAGTACTTC
>TRBD1|TRBJ1-1|-|TRBV19
CASTTGWNTEAFF
TGTGCCAGCACGACAGGGTGGAACACTGAAGCTTTCTTT
>TRBD2|TRBJ2-1|-|TRBV4-3
CASSQEIGSGIFDEQFF
TGCGCCAGCAGCCAAGAGATAGGAAGCGGGATATTCGATGAGCAGTTCTTC